The entry below describes one T cell receptor beta chain. The method was immunoSEQ multiplex PCR; TCRdb's version includes in-frame clones alone and lacks a portion of them. This table holds tens of thousands of clones, about 85% found once. The record originates from a study of blood T cell repertoires in COVID-19. The CDR3 spans 14 residues. The germline gives CDR1 SGHRS, CDR2 YFSETQ. With 0 bases removed from V and 8 bases from J, the gap between germline ends came to 14 bases. The sample taken for sequencing was peripheral blood. The chain recombines TRBV5-1 with TRBJ1-2, with unresolved D. The receptor was isolated from a human donor in a cohort sampled during active COVID-19. The CDR3 DNA reads TGCGCCAGCAGCTTGGAAGTGGGCGGGGAAGGCTACACCTTC. Its protein is CASSLEVGGEGYTF.